The clone carrying this TCR beta chain was observed a few times. The data originate from a study of blood T cell repertoires in COVID-19. V shed 2 bases and J shed 8 bases, with 21 bases lying between them. The germline V gene has CDR1 MDHEN and CDR2 SYDVKM. This CDR3 comprises 16 residues. In the authors' workflow: The assay estimated nucleated cells by amplifying reference gene primers. The table came from immunoSEQ multiplex PCR; TCRdb's copy has only in-frame clones and leaves some out. The V and J calls and clone size were taken over from that table, and D and trimming were inferred from the DNA. Of 70,000 to 95,000 clones listed, around 90% are singletons.

Sequenced material: peripheral blood. The chain is built from TRBV28 and TRBJ1-2; tentatively, D is TRBD1 (5 bases). This TCR came from a man in his fifties with acute or convalescent COVID-19. CDR3 coding DNA: TGTGCCAGCAGTTTACGCCTTGGACACGGTGCGGGGGGCTACACCTTC. Protein product: CASSLRLGHGAGGYTF.